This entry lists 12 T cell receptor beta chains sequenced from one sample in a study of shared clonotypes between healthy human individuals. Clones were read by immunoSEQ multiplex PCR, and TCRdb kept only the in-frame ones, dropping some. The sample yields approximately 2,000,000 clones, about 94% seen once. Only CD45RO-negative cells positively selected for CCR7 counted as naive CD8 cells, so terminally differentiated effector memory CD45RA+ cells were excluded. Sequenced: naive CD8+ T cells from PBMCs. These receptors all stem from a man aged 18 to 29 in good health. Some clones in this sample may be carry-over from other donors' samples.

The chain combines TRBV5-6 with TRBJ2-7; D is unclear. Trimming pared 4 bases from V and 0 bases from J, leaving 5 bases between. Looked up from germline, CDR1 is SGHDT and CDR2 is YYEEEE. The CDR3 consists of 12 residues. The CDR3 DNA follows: TGTGCCAGCAGCGGAAACTCCTACGAGCAGTACTTC. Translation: CASSGNSYEQYF.

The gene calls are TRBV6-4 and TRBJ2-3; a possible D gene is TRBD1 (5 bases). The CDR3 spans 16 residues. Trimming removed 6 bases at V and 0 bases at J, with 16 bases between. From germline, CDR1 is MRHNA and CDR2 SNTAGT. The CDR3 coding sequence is TGTGCCAGCAGCAGTAAACAGGCGTCCAGCACAGATACGCAGTATTTT. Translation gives CASSSKQASSTDTQYF.

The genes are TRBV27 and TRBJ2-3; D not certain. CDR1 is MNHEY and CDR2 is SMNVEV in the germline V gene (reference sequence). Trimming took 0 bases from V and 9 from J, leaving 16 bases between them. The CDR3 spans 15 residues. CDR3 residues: CASSLSIGSLGTQYF. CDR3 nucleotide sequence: TGTGCCAGCAGTTTATCGATCGGATCTTTAGGAACGCAGTATTTT.

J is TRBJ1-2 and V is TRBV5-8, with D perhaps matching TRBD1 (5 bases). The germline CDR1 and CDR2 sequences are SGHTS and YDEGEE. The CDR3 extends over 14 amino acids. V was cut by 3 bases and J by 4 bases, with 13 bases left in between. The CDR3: CASSSFRDPYGYTF. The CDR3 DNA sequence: TGTGCCAGCAGCTCTTTCAGGGACCCCTATGGCTACACCTTC.

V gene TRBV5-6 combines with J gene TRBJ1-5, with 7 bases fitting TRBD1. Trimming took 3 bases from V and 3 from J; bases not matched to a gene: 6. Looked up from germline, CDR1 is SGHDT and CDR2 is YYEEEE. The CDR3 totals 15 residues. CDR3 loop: CASSYGTVFNQPQHF. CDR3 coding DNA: TGTGCCAGCAGCTACGGGACAGTCTTCAATCAGCCCCAGCATTTT. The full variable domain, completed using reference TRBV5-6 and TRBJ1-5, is DAGVTQSPTHLIKTRGQQVTLRCSPKSGHDTVSWYQQALGQGPQFIFQYYEEEERQRGNFPDRFSGHQFPNYSSELNVNALLLGDSALYLCASSYGTVFNQPQHFGDGTRLSIL.

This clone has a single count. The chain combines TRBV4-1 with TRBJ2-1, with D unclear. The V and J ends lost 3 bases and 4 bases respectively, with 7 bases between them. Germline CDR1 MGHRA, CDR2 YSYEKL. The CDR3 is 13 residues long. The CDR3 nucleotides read TGCGCCAGCAGCCAGATGGATTACAATGAGCAGTTCTTC. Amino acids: CASSQMDYNEQFF.

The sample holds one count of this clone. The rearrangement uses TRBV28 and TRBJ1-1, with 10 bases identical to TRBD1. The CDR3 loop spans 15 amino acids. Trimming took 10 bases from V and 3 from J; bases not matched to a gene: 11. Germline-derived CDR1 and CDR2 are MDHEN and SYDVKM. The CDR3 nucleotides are TGTGCCACCCGGGACAGGGGTTATAAGGACACTGAAGCTTTCTTT. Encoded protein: CATRDRGYKDTEAFF.

The CDR3 is CASSVGGRVKETQYF. The CDR3 DNA sequence: TGTGCCAGCAGCGTAGGCGGGAGGGTAAAAGAGACCCAGTACTTC. This chain links TRBV9 with TRBJ2-5, with 9 bases that match TRBD2. CDR1 and CDR2 from the germline V gene are SGDLS and YYNGEE. This CDR3 has 15 residues. The V segment lost 0 bases and the J segment 3 bases; nucleotides outside the gene matches: 3.

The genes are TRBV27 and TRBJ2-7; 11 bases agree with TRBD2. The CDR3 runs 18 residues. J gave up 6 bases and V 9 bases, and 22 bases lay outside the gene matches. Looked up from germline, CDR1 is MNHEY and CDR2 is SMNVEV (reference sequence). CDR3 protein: CASGGQKLAGAQHFEQYF. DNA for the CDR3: TGTGCCAGTGGGGGGCAGAAACTAGCGGGAGCCCAGCATTTCGAGCAGTACTTC.

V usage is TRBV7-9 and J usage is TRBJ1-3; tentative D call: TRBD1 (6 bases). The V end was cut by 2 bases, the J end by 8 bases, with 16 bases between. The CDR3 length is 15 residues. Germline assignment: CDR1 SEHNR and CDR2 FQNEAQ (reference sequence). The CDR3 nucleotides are TGTGCCAGCAGCTTACCCGGCAGGGGAGTGGACACCATATATTTT. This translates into CASSLPGRGVDTIYF.

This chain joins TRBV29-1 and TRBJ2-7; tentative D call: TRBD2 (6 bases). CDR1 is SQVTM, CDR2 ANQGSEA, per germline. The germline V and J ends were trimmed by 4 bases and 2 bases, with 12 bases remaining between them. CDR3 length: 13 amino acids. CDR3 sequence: CSVVGGITYEQYF. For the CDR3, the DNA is TGCAGCGTTGTGGGCGGGATCACCTACGAGCAGTACTTC.

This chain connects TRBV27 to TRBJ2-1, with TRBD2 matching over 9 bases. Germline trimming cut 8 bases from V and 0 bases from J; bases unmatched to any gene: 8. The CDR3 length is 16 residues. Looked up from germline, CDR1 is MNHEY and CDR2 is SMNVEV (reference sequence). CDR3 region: CASLASGIGSYNEQFF. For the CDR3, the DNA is TGTGCCAGCCTTGCTAGCGGGATTGGCTCCTACAATGAGCAGTTCTTC.